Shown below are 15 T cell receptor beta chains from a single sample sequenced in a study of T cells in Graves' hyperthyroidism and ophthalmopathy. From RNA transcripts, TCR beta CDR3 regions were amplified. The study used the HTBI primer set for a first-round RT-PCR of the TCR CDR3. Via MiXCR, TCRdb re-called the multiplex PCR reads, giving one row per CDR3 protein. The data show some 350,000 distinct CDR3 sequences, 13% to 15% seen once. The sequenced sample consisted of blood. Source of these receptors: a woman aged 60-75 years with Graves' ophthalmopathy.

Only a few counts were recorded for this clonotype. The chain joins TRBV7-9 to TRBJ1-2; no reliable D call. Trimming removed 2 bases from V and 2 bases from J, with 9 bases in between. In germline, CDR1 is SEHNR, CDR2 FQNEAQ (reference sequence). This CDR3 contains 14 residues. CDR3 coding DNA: TGTGCCAGCAGCTTACAGCAGAGAAACTATGGCTACACCTTC. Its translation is CASSLQQRNYGYTF.

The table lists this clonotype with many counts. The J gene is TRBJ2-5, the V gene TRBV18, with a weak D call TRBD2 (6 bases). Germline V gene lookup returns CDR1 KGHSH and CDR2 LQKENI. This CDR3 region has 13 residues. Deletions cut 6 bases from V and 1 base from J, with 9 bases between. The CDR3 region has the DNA TGTGCCAGCTCGCTGACTAGCCAAGAGACCCAGTACTTC. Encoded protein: CASSLTSQETQYF.

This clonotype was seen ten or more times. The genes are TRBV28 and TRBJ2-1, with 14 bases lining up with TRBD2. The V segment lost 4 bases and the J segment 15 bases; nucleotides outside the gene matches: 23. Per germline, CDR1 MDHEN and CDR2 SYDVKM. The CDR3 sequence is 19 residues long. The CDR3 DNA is TGTGCCAGCAGTTCCCGGCCGGGCAGGGGACTAGCGGGAGTAGCTGTGGGGTTCTTC. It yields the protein CASSSRPGRGLAGVAVGFF.

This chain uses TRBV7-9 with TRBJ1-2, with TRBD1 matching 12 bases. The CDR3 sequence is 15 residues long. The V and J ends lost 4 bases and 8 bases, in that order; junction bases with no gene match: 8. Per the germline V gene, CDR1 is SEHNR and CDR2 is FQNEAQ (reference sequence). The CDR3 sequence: CASSSPGQGAWGYTF. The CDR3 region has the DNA TGTGCCAGCAGCTCCCCGGGACAGGGGGCTTGGGGCTACACCTTC. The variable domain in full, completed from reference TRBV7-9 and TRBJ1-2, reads DTGVSQNPRHKITKRGQNVTFRCDPISEHNRLYWYRQTLGQGPEFLTYFQNEAQLEKSRLLSDRFSAERPKGSFSTLEIQRTEQGDSAMYLCASSSPGQGAWGYTFGSGTRLTVV.

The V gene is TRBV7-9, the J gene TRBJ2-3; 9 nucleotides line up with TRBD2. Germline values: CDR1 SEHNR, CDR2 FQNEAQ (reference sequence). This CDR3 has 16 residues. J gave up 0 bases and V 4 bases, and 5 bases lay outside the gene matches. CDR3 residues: CASSWQTSGSTDTQYF. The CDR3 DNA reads TGTGCCAGCAGCTGGCAAACTAGCGGGAGCACAGATACGCAGTATTTT.

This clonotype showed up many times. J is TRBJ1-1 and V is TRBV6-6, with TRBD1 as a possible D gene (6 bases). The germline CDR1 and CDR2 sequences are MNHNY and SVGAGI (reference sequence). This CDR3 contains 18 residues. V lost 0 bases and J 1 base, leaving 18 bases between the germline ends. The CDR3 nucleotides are TGTGCCAGCAGTTACTCAGTCCTGGGGGGGGCAACGAACACTGAAGCTTTCTTT. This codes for CASSYSVLGGATNTEAFF.

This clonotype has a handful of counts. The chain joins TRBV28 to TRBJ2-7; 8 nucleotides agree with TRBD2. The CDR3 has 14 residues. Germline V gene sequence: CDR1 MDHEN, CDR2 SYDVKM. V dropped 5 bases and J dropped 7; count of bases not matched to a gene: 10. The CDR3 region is CASSTSAGGREQYF. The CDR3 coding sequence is TGTGCCAGCAGTACCTCCGCGGGGGGAAGGGAGCAGTACTTC.

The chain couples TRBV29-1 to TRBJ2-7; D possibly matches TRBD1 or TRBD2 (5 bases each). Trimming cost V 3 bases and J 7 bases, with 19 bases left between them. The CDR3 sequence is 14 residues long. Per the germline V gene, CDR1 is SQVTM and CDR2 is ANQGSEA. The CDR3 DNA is TGCAGCGTTGAGACGTCTCCGGGACCCCCTGAGCAGTACTTC. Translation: CSVETSPGPPEQYF.

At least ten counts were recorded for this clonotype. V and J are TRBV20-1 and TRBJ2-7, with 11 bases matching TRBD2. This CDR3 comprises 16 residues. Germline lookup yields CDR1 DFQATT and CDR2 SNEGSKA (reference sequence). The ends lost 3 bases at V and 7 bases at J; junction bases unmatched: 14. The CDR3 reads CSARPSLAGGRGEQYF. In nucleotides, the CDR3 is TGCAGTGCTAGGCCCTCTCTAGCGGGAGGCAGGGGAGAGCAGTACTTC.

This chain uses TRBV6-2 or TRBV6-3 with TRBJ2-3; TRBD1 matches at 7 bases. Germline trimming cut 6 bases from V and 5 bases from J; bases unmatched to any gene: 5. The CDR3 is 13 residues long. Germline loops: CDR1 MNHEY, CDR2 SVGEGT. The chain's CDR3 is CASRDRVGDTQYF. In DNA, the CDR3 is TGTGCCAGCAGAGACAGGGTTGGAGATACGCAGTATTTT.

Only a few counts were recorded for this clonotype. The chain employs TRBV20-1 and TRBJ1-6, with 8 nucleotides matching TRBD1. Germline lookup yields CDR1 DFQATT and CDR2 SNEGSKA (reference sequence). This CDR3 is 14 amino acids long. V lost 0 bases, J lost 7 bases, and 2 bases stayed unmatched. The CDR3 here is CSARDRQGNSPLHF. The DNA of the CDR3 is TGCAGTGCTAGAGATCGACAGGGGAATTCACCCCTCCACTTT.

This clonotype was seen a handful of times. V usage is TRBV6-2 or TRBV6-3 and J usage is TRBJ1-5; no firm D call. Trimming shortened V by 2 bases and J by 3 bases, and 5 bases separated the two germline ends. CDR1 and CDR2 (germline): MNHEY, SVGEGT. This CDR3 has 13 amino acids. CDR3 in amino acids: CASSYTSNQPQHF. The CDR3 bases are TGTGCCAGCAGTTACACCTCCAATCAGCCCCAGCATTTT.

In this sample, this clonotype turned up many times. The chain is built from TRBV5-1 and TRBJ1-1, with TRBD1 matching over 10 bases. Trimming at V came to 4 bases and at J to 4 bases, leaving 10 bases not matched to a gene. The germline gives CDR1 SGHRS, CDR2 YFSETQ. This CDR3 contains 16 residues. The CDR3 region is CASSVSSGTGATEAFF. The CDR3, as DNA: TGCGCCAGCAGCGTAAGTTCCGGGACAGGGGCCACTGAAGCTTTCTTT.

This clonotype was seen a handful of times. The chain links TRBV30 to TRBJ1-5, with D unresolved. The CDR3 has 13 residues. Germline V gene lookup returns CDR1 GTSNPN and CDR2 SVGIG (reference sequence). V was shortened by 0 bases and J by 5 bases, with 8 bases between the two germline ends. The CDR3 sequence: CAWSVREDQPQHF. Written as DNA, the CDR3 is TGTGCCTGGAGTGTACGGGAGGATCAGCCCCAGCATTTT.

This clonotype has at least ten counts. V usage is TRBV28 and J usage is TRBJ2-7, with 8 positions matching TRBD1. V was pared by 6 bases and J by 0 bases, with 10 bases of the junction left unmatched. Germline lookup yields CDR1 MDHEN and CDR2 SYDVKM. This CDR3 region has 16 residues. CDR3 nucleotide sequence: TGTGCCAGCAGCTCCTCCCGACAGGGGTTCTCCTACGAGCAGTACTTC. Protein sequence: CASSSSRQGFSYEQYF.